The rows below give T cell receptor beta chains drawn from one sample of a study of T cell responses to AZD1222 COVID-19 vaccine. Data came from immunoSEQ multiplex PCR; TCRdb stores just in-frame clones and leaves some out. The sample yields more than 140,000 clones, roughly 88% seen once. The source was peripheral blood, collected on day 0 of MenACWY control vaccination. These receptors were collected from an adult in good health. Each CDR3 is given with its conserved first and last residue. The D gene is left open where the match is weak. Clone size, where shown, is once, few, many, or a class for clones that have expanded.

TRBV7-9,-,-,TRBJ2-1,CASSLPGRGSSYNEQFF,TGTGCCAGCAGTTTACCAGGCAGGGGCAGCTCCTACAATGAGCAGTTCTTC
TRBV7-2,-,-,TRBJ1-1,CASSVDPVGAFF,TGTGCCAGCAGCGTCGACCCAGTCGGGGCTTTCTTT
TRBV7-2,-,-,TRBJ1-1,CASQGHTEAFF,TGTGCCAGCCAGGGCCACACTGAAGCTTTCTTT
TRBV10-3,-,once,TRBJ2-2,CAISQPTGSGTGELFF,TGTGCCATCAGTCAGCCGACAGGCTCCGGTACCGGGGAGCTGTTTTTT
TRBV12-3/TRBV12-4,-,-,TRBJ1-3,CASSGTAGNTIYF,TGTGCCAGCAGTGGGACCGCTGGAAACACCATATATTTT
TRBV27,TRBD1,-,TRBJ2-2,CASSSRQGETGELFF,TGTGCCAGCAGTTCCCGACAGGGTGAAACCGGGGAGCTGTTTTTT
TRBV7-9,-,-,TRBJ2-7,CASTPRSPPYEQYF,TGTGCCAGCACCCCGCGGAGTCCCCCCTACGAGCAGTACTTC
TRBV5-4,TRBD2,-,TRBJ2-3,CASSRHGRGGLDTQYF,TGTGCCAGCAGCAGACACGGGCGGGGGGGCTTAGATACGCAGTATTTT
TRBV5-8,-,few,TRBJ1-6,CASSLERRASPLHF,TGTGCCAGCAGCTTGGAACGGCGTGCTTCACCCCTCCACTTT
TRBV7-9,-,-,TRBJ1-1,CASSLVGEAFF,TGTGCCAGCAGCTTAGTGGGAGAAGCTTTCTTT
TRBV2,-,-,TRBJ2-1,CASSEASQALEQFF,TGTGCCAGCAGTGAAGCGTCGCAGGCCCTAGAGCAGTTCTTC
TRBV5-1,TRBD1,-,TRBJ1-1,CASSTGTENTEAFF,TGCGCCAGCAGCACAGGGACAGAAAACACTGAAGCTTTCTTT
TRBV7-2,-,-,TRBJ1-2,CASSLGGVYGYTF,TGTGCCAGCAGCTTGGGGGGGGTCTATGGCTACACCTTC
TRBV5-6,-,-,TRBJ2-7,CASSSRGGHEQYF,TGTGCCAGCAGCTCCAGGGGGGGCCACGAGCAGTACTTC
TRBV3-1/TRBV3-2,-,-,TRBJ1-5,CASSRRDSNQPQHF,TGTGCCAGCAGCCGCAGGGATAGCAATCAGCCCCAGCATTTT
TRBV4-1,-,-,TRBJ1-3,CASSHPGTGNTIYF,TGCGCCAGCAGCCACCCAGGTACTGGAAACACCATATATTTT